These 18 T cell receptor beta chains originate from one sample sequenced in a study of T cells after yellow fever vaccination. TCRdb reprocessed the 5' RACE reads via MiXCR and lists one record per CDR3 protein. The data show almost 600,000 distinct CDR3 sequences, 13% seen once. The sequenced sample was PBMCs, obtained on the day of the yellow fever booster vaccination. Source of these receptors: a man aged 25 to 40 who received the YFV17D yellow fever vaccine.

J is TRBJ2-3 and V is TRBV7-2; 10 bases are shared with TRBD2. From germline, CDR1 is SGHTA and CDR2 FQGNSA. V shed 0 bases and J 6 bases; nucleotides not matched to a gene: 15. The CDR3 extends over 19 amino acids. CDR3 residues: CASSLAPIRAGGPGDTQYF. CDR3 coding DNA: TGTGCCAGCAGCTTAGCCCCCATTCGAGCGGGAGGGCCGGGCGATACGCAGTATTTT.

The rearrangement joins TRBV5-4 to TRBJ2-1; possibly TRBD2 for D (5 bases). The CDR3 covers 15 residues. Germline CDR1 and CDR2: SGHNT and YYREEE (reference sequence). V was shortened by 5 bases and J by 8 bases, with 20 bases between the two germline ends. Written as DNA, the CDR3 is TGTGCCAGCAGACAACCGGGAACCCCCGGTGATGAGCAGTTCTTC. Amino acid sequence: CASRQPGTPGDEQFF. The entire variable domain, with the rest obtained from reference TRBV5-4 and TRBJ2-1, is as follows: ETGVTQSPTHLIKTRGQQVTLRCSSQSGHNTVSWYQQALGQGPQFIFQYYREEENGRGNFPPRFSGLQFPNYSSELNVNALELDDSALYLCASRQPGTPGDEQFFGPGTRLTVL.

V usage is TRBV15 and J usage is TRBJ2-1; a weak D match, TRBD1 (6 bases). This CDR3 comprises 15 residues. V lost 0 bases to trimming and J lost 7 bases, with 13 bases between them. Germline lookup yields CDR1 LNHNV and CDR2 YYDKDF (reference sequence). The CDR3 DNA sequence: TGTGCCACCAGCAGAGAATACGGGACACTTAATGAGCAGTTCTTC. Its protein product is CATSREYGTLNEQFF.

The genes are TRBV7-8 and TRBJ2-1, with D hard to call. The CDR3 consists of 14 residues. Germline-derived CDR1 and CDR2 are SGHVS and FQNEAQ. V was clipped by 7 bases and J by 0 bases, with 10 bases between them. CDR3 protein: CASNTRNSYNEQFF. The CDR3 DNA reads TGTGCCAGCAACACACGGAACTCCTACAATGAGCAGTTCTTC.

Here the CDR3 DNA reads TGCAGCGTTGTGAGGCAGGGCCTACTTTTGACCTCTGGCTACACCTTC. It yields the protein CSVVRQGLLLTSGYTF. The chain recombines TRBV29-1 with TRBJ1-2; D is perhaps TRBD1 (5 bases). Germline values: CDR1 SQVTM, CDR2 ANQGSEA. The length of the CDR3 is 16 residues. The V end was cut by 4 bases, the J end by 7 bases, with 25 bases between.

The CDR3 DNA follows: TGCGCCAGCAGCCAGACTAGCGTCACAGATACGCAGTATTTT. This sequence encodes CASSQTSVTDTQYF. The chain carries TRBV5-1 and TRBJ2-3, with 8 bases matching TRBD2. V was pared by 4 bases and J by 2 bases, with 3 bases of the junction left unmatched. The CDR3 loop spans 14 amino acids. The V gene's germline CDR1 is SGHRS and CDR2 YFSETQ.

J is TRBJ2-7 and V is TRBV20-1, with TRBD2 matching 9 bases. The V gene end was trimmed by 6 bases and the J gene end by 3 bases; junction bases not matched to a gene: 6. Germline V lookup: CDR1 DFQATT, CDR2 SNEGSKA (reference sequence). The CDR3 has 13 residues. The CDR3 here is CSAKAGGGYEQYF. For the CDR3, the DNA is TGCAGTGCCAAAGCGGGAGGTGGCTACGAGCAGTACTTC.

Written as DNA, the CDR3 is TGCAGCGTTGTGGGACAGGCAGATCAGCCCCAGCATTTT. It codes for CSVVGQADQPQHF. The chain uses TRBV29-1 and TRBJ1-5; 8 nucleotides line up with TRBD1. The V segment lost 4 bases and the J segment 5 bases; nucleotides outside the gene matches: 4. The CDR3 totals 13 residues. Germline V gene data show CDR1 as SQVTM and CDR2 as ANQGSEA.

This clonotype has more than one count but fewer than ten. The V gene is TRBV7-6, the J gene TRBJ2-1; D is unresolved. With 6 bases removed from V and 0 bases from J, the gap between germline ends came to 6 bases. Germline V gene lookup returns CDR1 SGHVS and CDR2 FNYEAQ. The CDR3 loop spans 13 amino acids. The CDR3 DNA follows: TGTGCCAGCAGTTATAACTCCTACAATGAGCAGTTCTTC. This codes for CASSYNSYNEQFF.

V usage is TRBV3-1 and J usage is TRBJ2-7; perhaps TRBD1 as D (5 bases). The V and J ends lost 10 bases and 4 bases respectively, with 32 bases between them. The CDR3 is 18 residues long. The germline CDR1 and CDR2 sequences are LGHDT and YNNKEL (reference sequence). The CDR3 loop is CATSQDGARRNTRYEQYF. The CDR3 DNA reads TGTGCCACCTCCCAAGATGGGGCGCGGAGAAACACACGATACGAGCAGTACTTC.

The sample holds many counts of this clonotype. The chain has TRBV29-1 and TRBJ2-2; D is ambiguous. Trimming took 4 bases from V and 4 from J, leaving 4 bases between them. CDR1 and CDR2 (germline): SQVTM, ANQGSEA. The CDR3 extends over 11 amino acids. CDR3 in amino acids: CSVGGTGELFF. The CDR3 DNA reads as TGCAGCGTTGGTGGCACCGGGGAGCTGTTTTTT.

This clonotype was seen a handful of times. J is TRBJ1-1 and V is TRBV5-1; 7 bases are a match to TRBD1. CDR3 length equals 16 residues. The junction had 9 bases not matched to a gene; V was cut back by 4 bases and J by 0 bases. Germline CDR1 SGHRS, CDR2 YFSETQ. The chain's CDR3 is CASSLLTGVLNTEAFF. CDR3 nucleotides: TGCGCCAGCAGCCTCCTAACAGGGGTTTTGAACACTGAAGCTTTCTTT.

The rearrangement links TRBV13 to TRBJ2-6; TRBD1 matches at 8 bases. The CDR3 is 18 residues long. The V segment lost 3 bases and the J segment 0 bases; nucleotides outside the gene matches: 7. Germline CDR1 and CDR2: PRHDT and FYEKMQ (reference sequence). CDR3 DNA: TGTGCCAGCAGCTTCTGGACAGGGTGGTTCTCTGGGGCCAACGTCCTGACTTTC. Translated: CASSFWTGWFSGANVLTF.

The CDR3 coding sequence is TGTGCCAGCAGTTTGCACAGCCGTCCCTACGAGCAGTACTTC. The encoded protein is CASSLHSRPYEQYF. The gene calls are TRBV28 and TRBJ2-7; D unclear. Germline V gene lookup returns CDR1 MDHEN and CDR2 SYDVKM. The CDR3 is made up of 14 amino acids. V gave up 3 bases and J gave up 2 bases, with 11 bases separating them.

The gene calls are TRBV28 and TRBJ2-1; 11 bases agree with TRBD1. Trimming took 1 base from V and 0 from J; bases not matched to a gene: 2. Germline V gene sequence: CDR1 MDHEN, CDR2 SYDVKM. The CDR3 spans 17 residues. This chain's CDR3 is CASSLSGQGGSYNEQFF. DNA of the CDR3: TGTGCCAGCAGTTTATCGGGACAGGGGGGCTCCTACAATGAGCAGTTCTTC.

This clonotype has a count of ten or more. CDR3: CASSLGLLDTQYF. The CDR3 DNA reads TGCGCCAGCAGCTTGGGGCTCCTAGATACGCAGTATTTT. The rearrangement uses TRBV5-1 and TRBJ2-3; D not resolved. V was clipped by 0 bases and J by 5 bases, with 7 bases between them. The V gene's germline CDR1 is SGHRS and CDR2 YFSETQ. This CDR3 has 13 amino acids.

V and J are TRBV18 and TRBJ2-5, with 7 bases that match TRBD1. The CDR3 contains 15 residues. Trimming at V came to 5 bases and at J to 4 bases, leaving 10 bases not matched to a gene. Germline assignment: CDR1 KGHSH and CDR2 LQKENI. The chain's CDR3 is CASSSSDRAGETQYF. The CDR3 coding sequence is TGTGCCAGCTCATCCTCAGACAGGGCGGGAGAGACCCAGTACTTC.

V usage is TRBV11-2 and J usage is TRBJ2-1; TRBD2 agrees at 7 bases. The junction had 11 bases not matched to a gene; V was cut back by 4 bases and J by 8 bases. In germline, CDR1 is SGHAT, CDR2 FQNNGV. CDR3 size: 15 residues. CDR3 protein: CASSSSGGSGDEQFF. The CDR3 DNA reads TGTGCCAGCAGCTCCTCGGGCGGGAGCGGCGATGAGCAGTTCTTC.